One and the same sample provided the 18 T cell receptor beta chains below, sequenced in a study of human T cells and chemical hapten exposure. TCRdb reprocessed the RACE reads via MiXCR and lists one record per CDR3 protein. In the table there are a few hundred thousand distinct CDR3 sequences, nearly 6.5% of which are singletons. Time point given: patch test 2, 6 weeks after DPC sensitization. Treatment noted: therapeutic diphenylcyclopropenone sensitization with weekly scalp DPC. The material was whole blood, obtained in connection with sensitization to the hapten diphenylcyclopropenone (DPC). The receptors derive from a woman younger than 30 with alopecia areata. Some clones in this sample may be carry-over from other donors' samples.

This clonotype was seen at least ten times. The CDR3 loop reads CSVAVSYEQYF. As DNA, the CDR3 is TGCAGCGTTGCGGTATCGTACGAGCAGTACTTC. This chain links TRBV29-1 with TRBJ2-7; D call uncertain. CDR3 length equals 11 residues. From germline, CDR1 is SQVTM and CDR2 ANQGSEA. V shed 4 bases and J shed 4 bases, with 8 bases lying between them.

This clonotype was picked up many times. This chain uses TRBV20-1 with TRBJ1-2; D might be TRBD1 (6 bases). The CDR3 has 13 amino acids. V lost 2 bases, J lost 5 bases, and 12 bases lay in between. Looked up from germline, CDR1 is DFQATT and CDR2 is SNEGSKA (reference sequence). In DNA, the CDR3 is TGCAGTGCTAGACGTGGGGGACAATATGGCTACACCTTC. The encoded protein is CSARRGGQYGYTF.

This clonotype was seen more than once but under ten times. The gene calls are TRBV20-1 and TRBJ2-1; 14 nucleotides line up with TRBD2. Germline CDR1 and CDR2: DFQATT and SNEGSKA (reference sequence). The length of the CDR3 is 14 residues. The ends lost 6 bases at V and 9 bases at J; junction bases unmatched: 7. DNA for the CDR3: TGCAGTGCGACCGGGACTAGCGGGGGAGGTGAGCAGTTCTTC. As protein: CSATGTSGGGEQFF.

This clonotype was picked up a small number of times. This chain uses TRBV6-5 with TRBJ1-2; D uncertain. The germline gives CDR1 MNHEY, CDR2 SVGAGI. Deletions cut 2 bases from V and 4 bases from J, with 8 bases between. This CDR3 contains 13 residues. The CDR3 bases are TGTGCCAGCAGTTACGACGTATCCTATGGCTACACCTTC. It encodes CASSYDVSYGYTF.

In its sample, this clonotype was seen many times. The chain employs TRBV7-9 and TRBJ1-4, with 8 bases aligning to TRBD1. CDR1 is SEHNR, CDR2 FQNEAQ, per germline (reference sequence). CDR3 length equals 14 residues. V lost 2 bases to trimming and J lost 5 bases; unmatched junction nucleotides: 1. In DNA form, the CDR3 reads TGTGCCAGCAGCTTAAGACAGGGGAATGAAAAACTGTTTTTT. Translation gives CASSLRQGNEKLFF.

About this clonotype: Compared with germline, one end of the junction differs, possibly owing to a read error. The J gene is TRBJ2-5, the V gene TRBV7-2; perhaps TRBD1 as D (5 bases). The CDR3 extends over 15 amino acids. Germline V gene data show CDR1 as SGHTA and CDR2 as FQGNSA. CDR3 bases: TGTGCCAGCAGCCTAACCCGACTTGGACAAGGGACCCAGTACTTC. The encoded protein is CASSLTRLGQGTQYF.

This clonotype was observed many times. The rearrangement links TRBV7-2 to TRBJ1-4; D perhaps matches TRBD1 (6 bases). The V gene lost 3 bases and the J gene lost 8 bases, with 13 bases spanning the gap. Germline loops: CDR1 SGHTA, CDR2 FQGNSA. The CDR3 sequence is 14 residues long. CDR3 loop: CASSFRPGEEKLFF. The CDR3 DNA reads TGTGCCAGCAGCTTTCGCCCAGGGGAGGAAAAACTGTTTTTT.

The rearrangement joins TRBV12-3 or TRBV12-4 to TRBJ2-1, with no clear D. The CDR3 runs to 11 residues. V was cut by 5 bases and J by 12 bases, with 11 bases left in between. CDR3 amino acids: CASSQPRVQFF. CDR3 DNA sequence: TGTGCCAGCAGTCAACCTAGGGTGCAGTTCTTC.

The chain links TRBV7-8 to TRBJ2-3, with TRBD2 as a possible D gene (6 bases). This CDR3 contains 15 residues. V lost 1 base to trimming and J lost 5 bases, with 13 bases between them. Germline values: CDR1 SGHVS, CDR2 FQNEAQ. For the CDR3, the DNA is TGTGCCAGCAGCTTAGTACTGAGGGGAGGAGATACGCAGTATTTT. Amino acid sequence: CASSLVLRGGDTQYF.

The V call is TRBV4-1, the J call TRBJ1-5; D is perhaps TRBD1 (5 bases). V lost 5 bases and J 2 bases, leaving 13 bases between the germline ends. CDR3 size: 15 residues. Germline-derived CDR1 and CDR2 are MGHRA and YSYEKL. Here the CDR3 DNA reads TGCGCCAGCAGCTCAGGGCCGGCCGGCAATCAGCCCCAGCATTTT. This translates into CASSSGPAGNQPQHF.

This clonotype was seen a handful of times. The genes are TRBV3-1 and TRBJ1-1; D is possibly TRBD1 (6 bases). Germline V gene lookup returns CDR1 LGHDT and CDR2 YNNKEL (reference sequence). V was cut by 5 bases and J by 5 bases, with 18 bases left in between. CDR3 length equals 15 residues. The CDR3 region has the DNA TGTGCCAGCAGCGTCCAGGGCAGGGGCTGGACTGAAGCTTTCTTT. Its translation: CASSVQGRGWTEAFF.

This rearrangement joins TRBV7-8 to TRBJ1-2; unclear D gene. V gave up 1 base and J gave up 2 bases, with 11 bases separating them. CDR1 SGHVS and CDR2 FQNEAQ come from the germline V gene. The CDR3 loop spans 15 amino acids. The chain's CDR3 is CASSLGSPWNYGYTF. In DNA form, the CDR3 reads TGTGCCAGCAGCTTAGGTAGTCCTTGGAACTATGGCTACACCTTC.

This clonotype was observed many times. The V gene is TRBV13, the J gene TRBJ2-3; 10 nucleotides align to TRBD2. Germline CDR1 is PRHDT and CDR2 is FYEKMQ (reference sequence). J lost 6 bases, V lost 5 bases, and 8 bases had no gene match. The CDR3 totals 15 residues. CDR3 protein: CASSQASGGRDTQYF. CDR3 in DNA: TGTGCCAGCAGCCAAGCTAGCGGGGGACGGGATACGCAGTATTTT.

In its sample, this clonotype was seen many times. This chain connects TRBV5-1 to TRBJ2-5; D may correspond to TRBD1 or TRBD2 (5 bases each). Trimming took off 4 bases at V and 5 bases at J, with 12 bases between the two ends. The CDR3 sequence is 13 residues long. In germline, CDR1 is SGHRS, CDR2 YFSETQ. For the CDR3, the DNA is TGCGCCAGCAGCCTGGGACCACGGGAGACCCAGTACTTC. It codes for CASSLGPRETQYF.

This clonotype was counted many times. The chain links TRBV7-2 to TRBJ1-1; 11 bases are a match to TRBD1. Germline V gives CDR1 SGHTA, CDR2 FQGNSA. CDR3 length: 15 residues. The trim removed 0 bases at V and 4 bases at J, leaving 1 base unmatched. CDR3 nucleotide sequence: TGTGCCAGCAGCTTAGCGGGACAGGGGGGCACTGAAGCTTTCTTT. It specifies CASSLAGQGGTEAFF.

This clonotype was counted many times. The V and J genes are TRBV29-1 and TRBJ1-2, with a possible D match to TRBD1 (6 bases). CDR1 and CDR2 from the germline V gene are SQVTM and ANQGSEA. V was cut by 0 bases and J by 7 bases, with 15 bases left in between. This CDR3 is built from 14 residues. Here the CDR3 reads CSVEEARGTRGYTF. CDR3 nucleotide sequence: TGCAGCGTTGAAGAGGCCAGGGGTACGCGTGGCTACACCTTC.

In this sample, this clonotype turned up many times. The genes are TRBV12-3 or TRBV12-4 and TRBJ1-6, with D unresolved. The CDR3 extends over 12 amino acids. V lost 3 bases, J lost 8 bases, and 5 bases lay in between. The CDR3 region is CASSFSDSPLHF. The CDR3 DNA sequence: TGTGCCAGCAGTTTCTCAGATTCACCCCTCCACTTT.

This rearrangement joins TRBV2 to TRBJ1-1; D unresolved. V dropped 1 base and J dropped 4 bases, with 13 bases sitting between them. The germline V gene encodes CDR1 SNHLY and CDR2 FYNNEI. CDR3 length: 15 residues. This chain's CDR3 is CASSEEGESGTEAFF. In nucleotides, the CDR3 is TGTGCCAGCAGTGAAGAAGGAGAATCGGGCACTGAAGCTTTCTTT. Full variable domain (rest looked up from reference TRBV2 and TRBJ1-1): EPEVTQTPSHQVTQMGQEVILRCVPISNHLYFYWYRQILGQKVEFLVSFYNNEISEKSEIFDDQFSVERPDGSNFTLKIRSTKLEDSAMYFCASSEEGESGTEAFFGQGTRLTVV.